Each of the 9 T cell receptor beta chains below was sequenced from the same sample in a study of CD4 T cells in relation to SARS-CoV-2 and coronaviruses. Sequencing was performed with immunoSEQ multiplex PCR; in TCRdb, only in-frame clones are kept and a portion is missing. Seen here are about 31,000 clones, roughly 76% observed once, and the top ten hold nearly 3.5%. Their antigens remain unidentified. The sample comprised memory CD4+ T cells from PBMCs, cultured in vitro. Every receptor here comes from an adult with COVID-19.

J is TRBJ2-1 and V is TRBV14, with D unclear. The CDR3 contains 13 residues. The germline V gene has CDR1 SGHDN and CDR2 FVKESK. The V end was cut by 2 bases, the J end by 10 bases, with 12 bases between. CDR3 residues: CASSQFLDGEQFF. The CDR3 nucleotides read TGTGCCAGCAGCCAATTCCTGGACGGGGAGCAGTTCTTC.

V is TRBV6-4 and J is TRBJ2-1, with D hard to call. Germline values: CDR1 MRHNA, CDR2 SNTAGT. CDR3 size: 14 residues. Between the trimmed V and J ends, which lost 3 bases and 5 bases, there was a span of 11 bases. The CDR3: CASSEGQENNEQFF. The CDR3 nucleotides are TGTGCCAGCAGTGAAGGGCAGGAAAACAATGAGCAGTTCTTC.

CDR3 DNA sequence: TGCGCCAGCAGCCCAAGGGGATATAATGAAAAACTGTTTTTT. It is translated as CASSPRGYNEKLFF. The chain joins TRBV5-1 to TRBJ1-4, with TRBD1 as a possible D gene (5 bases). The CDR3 totals 14 residues. With 4 bases removed from V and 4 bases from J, the gap between germline ends came to 11 bases. CDR1 is SGHRS, CDR2 YFSETQ, per germline.

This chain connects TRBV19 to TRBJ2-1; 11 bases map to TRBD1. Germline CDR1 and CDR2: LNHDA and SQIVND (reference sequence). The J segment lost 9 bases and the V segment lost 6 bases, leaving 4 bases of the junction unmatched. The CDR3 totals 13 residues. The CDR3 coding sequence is TGTGCCAGTAGCCGGACAGGGGGCAGTGAGCAGTTCTTC. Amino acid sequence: CASSRTGGSEQFF.

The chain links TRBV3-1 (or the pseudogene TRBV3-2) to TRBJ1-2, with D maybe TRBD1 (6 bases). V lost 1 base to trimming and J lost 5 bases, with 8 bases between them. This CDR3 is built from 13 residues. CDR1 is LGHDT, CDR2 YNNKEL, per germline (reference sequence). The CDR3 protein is CASSQAGTYGYTF. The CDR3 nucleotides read TGTGCCAGCAGCCAAGCCGGGACATATGGCTACACCTTC.

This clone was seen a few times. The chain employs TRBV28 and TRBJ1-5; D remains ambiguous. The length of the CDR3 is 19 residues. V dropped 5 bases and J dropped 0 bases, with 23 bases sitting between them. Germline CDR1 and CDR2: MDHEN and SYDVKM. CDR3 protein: CASSGEYRYQRVSNQPQHF. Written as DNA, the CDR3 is TGTGCCAGCAGTGGGGAATACCGTTATCAGAGGGTTAGCAATCAGCCCCAGCATTTT.

The CDR3 protein is CASSQSGTGRREQYF. DNA of the CDR3: TGTGCCAGCAGCCAATCCGGGACAGGGAGGCGCGAGCAGTACTTC. This chain uses TRBV28 with TRBJ2-7, with 9 bases that match TRBD1. The trim removed 6 bases at V and 6 bases at J, leaving 12 bases unmatched. The germline V gene encodes CDR1 MDHEN and CDR2 SYDVKM. The CDR3 spans 15 residues.

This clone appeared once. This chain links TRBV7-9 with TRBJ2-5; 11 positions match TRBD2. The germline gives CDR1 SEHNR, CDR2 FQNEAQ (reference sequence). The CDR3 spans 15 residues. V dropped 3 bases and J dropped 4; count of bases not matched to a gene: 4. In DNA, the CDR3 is TGTGCCAGCAGCTTCCTTAGCGGGAGGGTAGAGACCCAGTACTTC. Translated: CASSFLSGRVETQYF.

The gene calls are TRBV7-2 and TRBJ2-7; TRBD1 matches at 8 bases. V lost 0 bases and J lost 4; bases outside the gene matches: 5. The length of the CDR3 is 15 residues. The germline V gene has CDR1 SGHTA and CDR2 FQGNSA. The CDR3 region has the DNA TGTGCCAGCAGCTTAGCTGCCAGGGGGCTATACGAGCAGTACTTC. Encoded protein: CASSLAARGLYEQYF.